Shown below are 23 T cell receptor beta chains from a single sample sequenced in a study of technical replicates of blood from a few donors. Method: immunoSEQ multiplex PCR; TCRdb's copy keeps in-frame clones and lacks some. The sample has 84,000 or so clones; roughly 93% are singletons. The sequencing input was T cells isolated from PBMCs. The source of these receptors is a human donor in good health.

This sequence joins TRBV27 and TRBJ2-7; maybe TRBD1 (6 bases). The CDR3 runs 14 residues. The V gene's germline CDR1 is MNHEY and CDR2 SMNVEV (reference sequence). The ends were cut back, 3 bases at V and 4 bases at J, with 13 bases in the middle. This chain's CDR3 is CASSFDRSGYEQYF. CDR3 nucleotides: TGTGCCAGCAGTTTCGACAGGTCCGGATACGAGCAGTACTTC.

This clone was counted once. The chain combines TRBV4-1 with TRBJ1-5; a weak D match, TRBD1 (6 bases). V was cut by 0 bases and J by 1 base, with 10 bases left in between. The CDR3 length is 16 residues. Germline values: CDR1 MGHRA, CDR2 YSYEKL. The DNA of the CDR3 is TGCGCCAGCAGCCAAGATATCGGACAGAGCAATCAGCCCCAGCATTTT. Protein sequence: CASSQDIGQSNQPQHF.

J is TRBJ1-2 and V is TRBV19, with a weak D call TRBD1 (6 bases). Per the germline V gene, CDR1 is LNHDA and CDR2 is SQIVND (reference sequence). Trimming took off 6 bases at V and 5 bases at J, with 16 bases between the two ends. There are 14 residues in the CDR3. The CDR3 DNA follows: TGTGCCAGTAGGTCAAGGCAGGGGAATTATGGCTACACCTTC. It specifies CASRSRQGNYGYTF.

This rearrangement joins TRBV5-6 to TRBJ1-2; D not resolved. Trimming removed 2 bases from V and 6 bases from J, with 11 bases in between. The CDR3 spans 13 residues. Germline assignment: CDR1 SGHDT and CDR2 YYEEEE. CDR3 bases: TGTGCCAGCAGCTTTTCCGGGGTGGATGGCTACACCTTC. Translating it yields CASSFSGVDGYTF.

The chain has TRBV6-5 and TRBJ1-2; 7 bases fit TRBD1. Germline V gives CDR1 MNHEY, CDR2 SVGAGI. This CDR3 is 14 amino acids long. V lost 0 bases, J lost 4 bases, and 2 bases stayed unmatched. The DNA for the CDR3 is TGTGCCAGCAGTTACTCAGGGGGCAGCTATGGCTACACCTTC. This encodes CASSYSGGSYGYTF.

The chain links TRBV5-1 to TRBJ2-3; TRBD2 matches at 16 bases. Germline CDR1 is SGHRS and CDR2 is YFSETQ. The J segment lost 5 bases and the V segment lost 3 bases, leaving 9 bases of the junction unmatched. The CDR3 extends over 18 amino acids. The CDR3 DNA reads TGCGCCAGCAGCTCCTGGGGGACTAGCGGGAGGGGAGGAGATACGCAGTATTTT. It codes for CASSSWGTSGRGGDTQYF.

To note about this clone: This specimen includes other DNA sequences encoding the same CDR3. This chain joins TRBV5-1 and TRBJ2-5; no firm D call. CDR1 is SGHRS and CDR2 is YFSETQ in the germline V gene. The ends were cut back, 1 base at V and 5 bases at J, with 3 bases in the middle. This CDR3 is built from 11 residues. The CDR3 loop is CASSLSETQYF. As DNA, the CDR3 is TGCGCCAGCAGCTTGAGCGAGACCCAGTACTTC. Based on the CDR3 plus reference TRBV5-1 and TRBJ2-5, the full variable domain is KAGVTQTPRYLIKTRGQQVTLSCSPISGHRSVSWYQQTPGQGLQFLFEYFSETQRNKGNFPGRFSGRQFSNSRSEMNVSTLELGDSALYLCASSLSETQYFGPGTRLLVL.

This clone was seen once. The chain carries TRBV6-4 and TRBJ2-1; TRBD2 matches 14 bases. V shed 3 bases and J 7 bases; nucleotides not matched to a gene: 8. Germline V gene data show CDR1 as MRHNA and CDR2 as SNTAGT. The CDR3 is 17 amino acids. The CDR3 DNA sequence: TGTGCCAGCAGTGAACGCGGGACTAGCGGGAGTCCAAATGAGCAGTTCTTC. The encoded protein is CASSERGTSGSPNEQFF.

This clone showed up just once. The chain is built from TRBV19 and TRBJ2-7; TRBD2 matches at 15 bases. Trimming cost V 5 bases and J 2 bases; bases outside gene matches: 13. CDR3 length: 19 amino acids. CDR1 LNHDA and CDR2 SQIVND come from the germline V gene (reference sequence). The CDR3 nucleotides read TGTGCCAGTAGTGCGCGTACGAGGGGGACTAGCGGGAGGACCTACGAGCAGTACTTC. This codes for CASSARTRGTSGRTYEQYF.

The chain links TRBV2 to TRBJ2-7, with 12 bases identical to TRBD2. Per the germline V gene, CDR1 is SNHLY and CDR2 is FYNNEI. The CDR3 sequence is 16 residues long. With 1 base clipped from V and 3 bases from J, the junction kept 4 bases outside the gene matches. The CDR3 loop reads CASSEGLAGEYYEQYF. The CDR3 DNA sequence: TGTGCCAGCAGTGAAGGACTAGCGGGAGAGTACTACGAGCAGTACTTC.

The chain couples TRBV5-1 to TRBJ2-3; perhaps TRBD1 as D (6 bases). There are 15 residues in the CDR3. Trimming took 3 bases from V and 2 from J, leaving 13 bases between them. Germline CDR1 SGHRS, CDR2 YFSETQ. CDR3: CASSSRLGATDTQYF. Written as DNA, the CDR3 is TGCGCCAGCAGCTCCCGTTTGGGGGCCACAGATACGCAGTATTTT.

This sequence joins TRBV7-9 and TRBJ2-7; D possibly corresponds to TRBD1 (6 bases). The V end was cut by 5 bases, the J end by 6 bases, with 11 bases between. This CDR3 contains 12 residues. Germline-derived CDR1 and CDR2 are SEHNR and FQNEAQ (reference sequence). CDR3 protein: CASSPSGAEQYF. CDR3 DNA sequence: TGTGCCAGCAGCCCGTCAGGGGCCGAGCAGTACTTC.

CDR3: CASSLSLSAYEQYF. DNA for the CDR3: TGTGCCAGCAGTTTATCGTTGAGCGCCTACGAGCAGTACTTC. V is TRBV27 and J is TRBJ2-7; D ambiguous. This CDR3 spans 14 amino acids. The germline V gene has CDR1 MNHEY and CDR2 SMNVEV (reference sequence). V gave up 0 bases and J gave up 2 bases, with 8 bases separating them.

J is TRBJ1-5 and V is TRBV5-6; D not resolved. V lost 4 bases and J 4 bases, leaving 9 bases between the germline ends. This CDR3 is built from 13 residues. From germline, CDR1 is SGHDT and CDR2 YYEEEE. As DNA, the CDR3 is TGTGCCAGCAGCCCGGGAAGGAATCAGCCCCAGCATTTT. The encoded protein is CASSPGRNQPQHF.

The chain links TRBV5-1 to TRBJ1-1; 7 bases are shared with TRBD1. The CDR3 spans 15 residues. The germline gives CDR1 SGHRS, CDR2 YFSETQ. V lost 4 bases to trimming and J lost 0 bases; unmatched junction nucleotides: 6. CDR3 sequence reads: CASSGSQGVNTEAFF. For the CDR3, the DNA is TGCGCCAGCAGCGGAAGTCAGGGGGTGAACACTGAAGCTTTCTTT.

Comments on this clone: Other nucleotide sequences from this sample produce the same CDR3. The rearrangement links TRBV7-9 to TRBJ1-6, with 7 bases lining up with TRBD1. The CDR3 sequence is 14 residues long. From germline, CDR1 is SEHNR and CDR2 FQNEAQ (reference sequence). V gave up 5 bases and J gave up 6 bases; unmatched junction bases: 4. The CDR3 reads CASSLRQGNSPLHF. In nucleotides, the CDR3 is TGTGCCAGCAGCCTGAGACAGGGTAATTCACCCCTCCACTTT.

This chain joins TRBV28 and TRBJ2-2; possibly TRBD1 for D (5 bases). The CDR3 sequence is 12 residues long. CDR1 is MDHEN and CDR2 is SYDVKM in the germline V gene. V was shortened by 5 bases and J by 4 bases, with 5 bases between the two germline ends. The CDR3: CASSRGTGELFF. The CDR3 bases are TGTGCCAGCAGTAGGGGCACCGGGGAGCTGTTTTTT.

The chain combines TRBV7-9 with TRBJ1-5; the match to TRBD1 covers 7 bases. V lost 5 bases to trimming and J lost 5 bases; unmatched junction nucleotides: 15. This CDR3 is built from 17 residues. Germline CDR1 is SEHNR and CDR2 is FQNEAQ (reference sequence). The CDR3 DNA reads TGTGCCAGCAGCCGCCAGCCCCCGGGACAGACCTATCAGCCCCAGCATTTT. It specifies CASSRQPPGQTYQPQHF.

The gene calls are TRBV19 and TRBJ2-5; D is unclear. CDR3 size: 12 residues. V was clipped by 8 bases and J by 7 bases, with 14 bases between them. Germline CDR1 reads LNHDA; CDR2 reads SQIVND (reference sequence). The CDR3 DNA reads as TGTGCCAGTGGGCCTGGCGTTGGGACCCAGTACTTC. This codes for CASGPGVGTQYF.

The chain employs TRBV30 and TRBJ2-3; TRBD1 matches at 11 bases. The CDR3 is 16 amino acids. Germline V lookup: CDR1 GTSNPN, CDR2 SVGIG (reference sequence). J was trimmed by 1 base and V by 2 bases; bases with no gene match: 5. CDR3 region: CAWSYPGQGGTDTQYF. In DNA, the CDR3 is TGTGCCTGGAGTTACCCGGGACAGGGGGGCACAGATACGCAGTATTTT.

This chain joins TRBV2 and TRBJ2-5; possible D gene TRBD1, 6 bases. V was clipped by 6 bases and J by 4 bases, with 18 bases between them. The CDR3 extends over 15 amino acids. Germline V lookup: CDR1 SNHLY, CDR2 FYNNEI. The CDR3 DNA follows: TGTGCCAGCAGGATTGAACCGGGACAAAGAGAGACCCAGTACTTC. It codes for CASRIEPGQRETQYF.

The chain uses TRBV9 and TRBJ2-7, with D perhaps TRBD2 (7 bases). Germline loops: CDR1 SGDLS, CDR2 YYNGEE. The CDR3 spans 15 residues. The V gene lost 2 bases and the J gene lost 3 bases, with 15 bases spanning the gap. The CDR3 spells CASSVGGADNYEQYF. The DNA of the CDR3 is TGTGCCAGCAGCGTTGGGGGGGCCGACAACTACGAGCAGTACTTC.

The chain uses TRBV28 and TRBJ1-1; D might be TRBD1 (5 bases). Germline CDR1 and CDR2: MDHEN and SYDVKM. Trimming pared 1 base from V and 5 bases from J, leaving 14 bases between. The CDR3 consists of 15 residues. This CDR3 reads CASSLLGARETEAFF. DNA for the CDR3: TGTGCCAGCAGTTTATTAGGGGCACGTGAGACTGAAGCTTTCTTT.